This TCR beta chain was captured by sequencing in a study of cytomegalovirus exposure and HLA in healthy donors. PCR primers comprised 60 Vbeta and 13 Jbeta primers. TCRdb's copy holds only in-frame clones and misses some; the assay was immunoSEQ multiplex PCR. The sample yields 75,000 to 95,000 clones, 85% to 90% seen once. The length of the CDR3 is 14 residues. V lost 5 bases and J lost 8, with 15 bases in between. Germline-derived CDR1 and CDR2 are MNHNY and SVGAGI (reference sequence). The rearrangement uses TRBV6-6 and TRBJ2-2; a possible D gene is TRBD1 (6 bases). The origin of this receptor is a man younger than 35 in good health and CMV-seronegative. Sequenced material: PBMCs. CDR3: CASSNTGSGGELFF. The CDR3 DNA reads TGTGCCAGCAGTAACACAGGGTCGGGGGGGGAGCTGTTTTTT.